One T cell receptor beta chain is described in this entry. Its antigen is still unknown. The method was immunoSEQ multiplex PCR; TCRdb's version includes in-frame clones alone and lacks a portion of them. Of roughly 91,000 clones detected, nearly 90% appear once; the ten largest clones hold 2.5% to 3%. This sample was taken from a study of T cell responses to AZD1222 COVID-19 vaccine. Study-wide findings and caveats: Donors were chiefly white British, with a greater number of females, and clonal diversity was perhaps underestimated.

With 3 bases removed from V and 0 bases from J, the gap between germline ends came to 5 bases. Germline V gene sequence: CDR1 SGDLS, CDR2 YYNGEE. The CDR3 sequence is 13 residues long. The TCR was taken from an adult in good health. This chain links TRBV9 with TRBJ2-3; no definite D call. Sequencing used peripheral blood, obtained on day 0 of AZD1222 vaccination. In DNA, the CDR3 is TGTGCCAGCAGCGAGAGAAGCACAGATACGCAGTATTTT. Protein product: CASSERSTDTQYF.